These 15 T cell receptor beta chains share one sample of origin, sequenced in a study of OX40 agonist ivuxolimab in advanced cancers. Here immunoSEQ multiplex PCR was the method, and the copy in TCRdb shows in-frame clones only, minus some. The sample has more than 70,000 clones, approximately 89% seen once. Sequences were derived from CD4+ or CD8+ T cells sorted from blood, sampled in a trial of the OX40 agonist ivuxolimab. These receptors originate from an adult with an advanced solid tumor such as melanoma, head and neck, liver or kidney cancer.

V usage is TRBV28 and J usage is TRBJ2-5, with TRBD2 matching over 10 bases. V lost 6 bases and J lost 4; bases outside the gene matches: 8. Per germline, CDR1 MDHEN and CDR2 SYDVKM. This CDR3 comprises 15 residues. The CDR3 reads CASRRTSGNLETQYF. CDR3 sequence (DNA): TGTGCCAGCAGGCGGACTAGCGGAAACTTAGAGACCCAGTACTTC.

DNA for the CDR3: TGTGCCAGTAGTATCGCTACAGCATATAGCAATCAGCCCCAGCATTTT. It is translated as CASSIATAYSNQPQHF. The genes are TRBV19 and TRBJ1-5, with D uncertain. The V end was cut by 3 bases, the J end by 0 bases, with 12 bases between. The germline V gene has CDR1 LNHDA and CDR2 SQIVND (reference sequence). The CDR3 extends over 16 amino acids.

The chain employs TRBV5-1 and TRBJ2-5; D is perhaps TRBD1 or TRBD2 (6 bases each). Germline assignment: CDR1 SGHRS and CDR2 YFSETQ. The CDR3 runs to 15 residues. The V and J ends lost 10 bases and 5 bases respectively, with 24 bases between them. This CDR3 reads CACQRGRGRGETQYF. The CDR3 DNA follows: TGCGCCTGTCAAAGGGGCCGGGGGCGTGGGGAGACCCAGTACTTC.

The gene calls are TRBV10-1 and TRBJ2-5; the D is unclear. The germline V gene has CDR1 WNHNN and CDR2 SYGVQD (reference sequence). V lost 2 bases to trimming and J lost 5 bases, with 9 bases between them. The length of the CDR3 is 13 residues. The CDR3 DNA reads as TGCGCCAGCAGTGAGGGGGATTTGGAGACCCAGTACTTC. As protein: CASSEGDLETQYF.

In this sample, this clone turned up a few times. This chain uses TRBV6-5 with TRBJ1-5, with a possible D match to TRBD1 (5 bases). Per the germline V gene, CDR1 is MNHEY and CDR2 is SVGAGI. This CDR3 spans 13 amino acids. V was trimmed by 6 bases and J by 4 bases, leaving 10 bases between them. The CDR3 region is CASSPNRNQPQHF. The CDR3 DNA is TGTGCCAGCAGCCCGAACAGGAATCAGCCCCAGCATTTT.

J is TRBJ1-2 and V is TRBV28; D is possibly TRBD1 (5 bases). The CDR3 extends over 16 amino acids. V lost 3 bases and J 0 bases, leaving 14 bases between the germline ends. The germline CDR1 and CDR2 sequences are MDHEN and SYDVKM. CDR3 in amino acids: CASSFAGTPANYGYTF. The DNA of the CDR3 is TGTGCCAGCAGTTTCGCAGGGACGCCTGCTAACTATGGCTACACCTTC.

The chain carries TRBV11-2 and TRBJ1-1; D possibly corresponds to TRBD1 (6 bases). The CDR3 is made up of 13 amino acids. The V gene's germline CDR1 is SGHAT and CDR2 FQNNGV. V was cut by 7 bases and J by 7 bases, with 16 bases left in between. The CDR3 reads CASTAPGADEAFF. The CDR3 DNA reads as TGTGCCAGCACTGCTCCAGGGGCAGATGAAGCTTTCTTT.

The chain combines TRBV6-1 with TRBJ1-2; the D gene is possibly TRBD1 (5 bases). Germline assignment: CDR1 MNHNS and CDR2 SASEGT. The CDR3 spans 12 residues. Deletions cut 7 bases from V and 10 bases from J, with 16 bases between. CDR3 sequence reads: CASMSGQTSYTF. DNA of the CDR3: TGTGCCAGCATGAGTGGACAAACTTCCTACACCTTC.

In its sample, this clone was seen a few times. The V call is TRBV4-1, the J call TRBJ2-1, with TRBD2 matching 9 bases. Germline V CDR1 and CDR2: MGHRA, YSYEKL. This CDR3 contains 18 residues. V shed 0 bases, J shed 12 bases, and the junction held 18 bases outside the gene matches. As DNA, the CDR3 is TGCGCCAGCAGCCAAGATGGGCCCCCTAGCGGGACCGATATAGTGCAGTTCTTC. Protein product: CASSQDGPPSGTDIVQFF.

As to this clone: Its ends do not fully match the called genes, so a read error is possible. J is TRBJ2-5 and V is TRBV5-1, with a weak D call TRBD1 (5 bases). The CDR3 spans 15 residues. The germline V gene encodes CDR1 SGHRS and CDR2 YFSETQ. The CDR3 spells CASGLATQGGETQYF. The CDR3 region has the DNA TGCGCCAGCGGCTTAGCCACTCAGGGTGGTGAGACCCAGTACTTC.

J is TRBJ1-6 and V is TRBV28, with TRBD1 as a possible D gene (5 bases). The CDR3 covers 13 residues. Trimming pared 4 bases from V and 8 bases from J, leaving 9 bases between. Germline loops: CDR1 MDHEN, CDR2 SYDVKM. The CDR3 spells CASSSRVDSPLHF. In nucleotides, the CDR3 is TGTGCCAGCAGTTCCAGGGTTGATTCACCCCTCCACTTT.

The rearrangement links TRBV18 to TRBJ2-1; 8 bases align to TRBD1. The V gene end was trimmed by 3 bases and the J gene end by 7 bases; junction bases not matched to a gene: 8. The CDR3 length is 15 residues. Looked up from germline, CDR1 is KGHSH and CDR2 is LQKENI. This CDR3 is CASSPQGTGQNEQFF. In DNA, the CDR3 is TGTGCCAGCTCACCTCAAGGGACAGGACAAAATGAGCAGTTCTTC.

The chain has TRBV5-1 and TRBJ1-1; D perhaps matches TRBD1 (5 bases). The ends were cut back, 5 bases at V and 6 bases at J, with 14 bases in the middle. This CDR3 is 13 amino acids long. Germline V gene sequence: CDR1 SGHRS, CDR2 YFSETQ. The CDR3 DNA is TGCGCCAGCAGGGGGCAGGAGCAAGCTGAAGCTTTCTTT. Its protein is CASRGQEQAEAFF.

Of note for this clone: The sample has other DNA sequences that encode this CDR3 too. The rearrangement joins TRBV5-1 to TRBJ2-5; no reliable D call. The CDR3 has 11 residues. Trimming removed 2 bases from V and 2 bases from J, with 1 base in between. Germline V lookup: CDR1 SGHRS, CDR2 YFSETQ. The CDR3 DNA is TGCGCCAGCAGCTTACAAGAGACCCAGTACTTC. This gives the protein CASSLQETQYF.

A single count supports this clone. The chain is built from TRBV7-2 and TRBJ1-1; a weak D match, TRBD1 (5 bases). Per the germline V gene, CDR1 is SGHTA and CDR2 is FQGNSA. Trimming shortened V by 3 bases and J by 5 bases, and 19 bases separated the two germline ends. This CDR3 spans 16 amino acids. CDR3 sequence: CASSFVERAGGTEAFF. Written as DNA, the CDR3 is TGTGCCAGCAGCTTTGTTGAAAGGGCGGGGGGAACTGAAGCTTTCTTT. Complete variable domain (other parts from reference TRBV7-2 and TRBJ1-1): GAGVSQSPSNKVTEKGKDVELRCDPISGHTALYWYRQSLGQGLEFLIYFQGNSAPDKSGLPSDRFSAERTGGSVSTLTIQRTQQEDSAVYLCASSFVERAGGTEAFFGQGTRLTVV.